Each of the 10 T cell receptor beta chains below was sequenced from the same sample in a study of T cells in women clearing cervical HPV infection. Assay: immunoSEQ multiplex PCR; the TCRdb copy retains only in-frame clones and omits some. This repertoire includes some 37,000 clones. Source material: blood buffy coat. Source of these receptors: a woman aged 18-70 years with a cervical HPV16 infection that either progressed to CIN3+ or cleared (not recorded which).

CDR3 DNA, as far as it was read: TGCGCCAGCAGCTTAGAACCGGACTATGGC. Protein sequence: CASSLEPDYG. The entire CDR3 reads CASSLEPDYGYTF. The rearrangement uses TRBV5-1 and TRBJ1-2; D remains unclear. The observed sequence ends 3 residues before the CDR3 terminus, with the missing tail filled in from the germline J gene. V was cut by 2 bases and J by 3 bases, with 8 bases left in between. The germline gives CDR1 SGHRS, CDR2 YFSETQ. This CDR3 has 13 residues.

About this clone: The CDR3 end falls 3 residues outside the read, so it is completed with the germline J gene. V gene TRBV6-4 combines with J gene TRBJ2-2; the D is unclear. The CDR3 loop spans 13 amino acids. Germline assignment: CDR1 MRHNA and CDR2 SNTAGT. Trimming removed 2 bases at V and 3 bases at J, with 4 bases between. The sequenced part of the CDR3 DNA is TGTGCCAGCAGTGACAGGGACACCGGGGAG. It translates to CASSDRDTGE. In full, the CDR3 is CASSDRDTGELFF.

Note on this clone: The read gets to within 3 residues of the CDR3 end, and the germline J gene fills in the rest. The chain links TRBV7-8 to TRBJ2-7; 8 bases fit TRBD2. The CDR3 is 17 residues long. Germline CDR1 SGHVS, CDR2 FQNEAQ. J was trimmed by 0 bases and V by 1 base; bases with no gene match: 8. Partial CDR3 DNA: TGTGCCAGCAGCTTAGGGGGTGGGGCGGGGGGCTCCTACGAG. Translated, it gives CASSLGGGAGGSYE. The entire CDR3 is CASSLGGGAGGSYEQYF.

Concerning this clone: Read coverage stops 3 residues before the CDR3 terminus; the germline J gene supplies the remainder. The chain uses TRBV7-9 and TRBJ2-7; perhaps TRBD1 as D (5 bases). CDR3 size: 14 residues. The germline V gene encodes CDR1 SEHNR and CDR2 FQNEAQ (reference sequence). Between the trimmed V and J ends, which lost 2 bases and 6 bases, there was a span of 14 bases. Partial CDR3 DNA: TGTGCCAGCAGCTTAAGTAGGGGTTTGAGCGAG. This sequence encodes CASSLSRGLSE. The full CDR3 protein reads CASSLSRGLSEQYF.

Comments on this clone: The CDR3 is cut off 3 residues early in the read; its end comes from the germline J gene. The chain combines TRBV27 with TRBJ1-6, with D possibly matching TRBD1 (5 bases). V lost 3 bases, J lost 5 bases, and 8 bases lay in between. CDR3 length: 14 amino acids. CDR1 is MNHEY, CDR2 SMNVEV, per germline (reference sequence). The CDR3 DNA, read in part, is TGTGCCAGCAGTTTTGGGGCAGATAATTCACCC. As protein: CASSFGADNSP. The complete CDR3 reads CASSFGADNSPLHF.

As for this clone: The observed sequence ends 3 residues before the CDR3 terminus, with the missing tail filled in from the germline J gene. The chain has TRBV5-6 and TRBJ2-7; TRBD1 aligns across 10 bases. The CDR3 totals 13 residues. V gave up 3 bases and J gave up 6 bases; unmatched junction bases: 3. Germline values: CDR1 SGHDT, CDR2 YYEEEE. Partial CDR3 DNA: TGTGCCAGCAGCTGGGACAGGGGAAGCGAG. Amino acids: CASSWDRGSE. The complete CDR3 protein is CASSWDRGSEQYF.

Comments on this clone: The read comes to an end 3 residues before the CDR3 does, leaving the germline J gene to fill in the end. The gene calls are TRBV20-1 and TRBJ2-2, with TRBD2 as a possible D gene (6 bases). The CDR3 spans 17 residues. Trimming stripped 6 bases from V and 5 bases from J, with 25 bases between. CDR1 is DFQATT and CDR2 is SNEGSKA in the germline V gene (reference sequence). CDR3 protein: CSAKRGLDNVGTGELFF. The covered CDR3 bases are TGCAGTGCAAAGAGGGGACTGGACAACGTTGGGACCGGGGAG.

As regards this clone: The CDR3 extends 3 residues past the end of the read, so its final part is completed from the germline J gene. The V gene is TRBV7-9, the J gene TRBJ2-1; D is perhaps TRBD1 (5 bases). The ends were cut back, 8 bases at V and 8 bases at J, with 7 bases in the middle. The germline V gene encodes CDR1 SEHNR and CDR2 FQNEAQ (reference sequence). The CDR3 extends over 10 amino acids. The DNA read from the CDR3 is TGTGCCAGCCAAGGGGATGAG. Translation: CASQGDE. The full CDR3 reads CASQGDEQFF.

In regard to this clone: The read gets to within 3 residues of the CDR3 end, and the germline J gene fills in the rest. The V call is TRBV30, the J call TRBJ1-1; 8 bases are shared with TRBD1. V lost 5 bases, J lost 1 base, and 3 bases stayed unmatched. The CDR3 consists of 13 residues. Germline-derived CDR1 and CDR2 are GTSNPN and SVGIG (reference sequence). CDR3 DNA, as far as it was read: TGTGCCTGGGCAGGACAGGGGAACACTGAA. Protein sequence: CAWAGQGNTE. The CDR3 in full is CAWAGQGNTEAFF.

The CDR3 spells CASSPSGGGTYDYTF. CDR3 DNA (partial): TGTGCCAGCAGCCCAAGCGGGGGGGGAACCTACGAC. This chain links TRBV7-2 with TRBJ1-2; perhaps TRBD1 as D (5 bases). Coverage ceases 3 residues before the CDR3 finishes, and the germline J gene fills in the end. CDR3 size: 15 residues. CDR1 and CDR2 from the germline V gene are SGHTA and FQGNSA.